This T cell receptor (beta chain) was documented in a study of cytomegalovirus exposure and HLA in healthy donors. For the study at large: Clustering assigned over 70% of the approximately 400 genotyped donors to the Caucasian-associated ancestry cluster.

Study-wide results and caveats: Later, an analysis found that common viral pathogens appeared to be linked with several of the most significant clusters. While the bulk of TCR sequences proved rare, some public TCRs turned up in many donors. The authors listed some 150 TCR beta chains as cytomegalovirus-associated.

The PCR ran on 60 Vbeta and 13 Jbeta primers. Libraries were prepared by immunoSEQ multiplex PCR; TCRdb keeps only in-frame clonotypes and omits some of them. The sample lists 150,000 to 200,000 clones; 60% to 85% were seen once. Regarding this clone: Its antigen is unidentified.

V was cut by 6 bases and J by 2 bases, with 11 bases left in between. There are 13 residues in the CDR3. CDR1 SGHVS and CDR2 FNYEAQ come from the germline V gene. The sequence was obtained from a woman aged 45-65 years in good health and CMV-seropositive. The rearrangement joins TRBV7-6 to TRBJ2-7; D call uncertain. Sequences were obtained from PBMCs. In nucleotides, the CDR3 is TGTGCCAGCAGTGCGTACGGTCCCTACGAGCAGTACTTC. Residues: CASSAYGPYEQYF.